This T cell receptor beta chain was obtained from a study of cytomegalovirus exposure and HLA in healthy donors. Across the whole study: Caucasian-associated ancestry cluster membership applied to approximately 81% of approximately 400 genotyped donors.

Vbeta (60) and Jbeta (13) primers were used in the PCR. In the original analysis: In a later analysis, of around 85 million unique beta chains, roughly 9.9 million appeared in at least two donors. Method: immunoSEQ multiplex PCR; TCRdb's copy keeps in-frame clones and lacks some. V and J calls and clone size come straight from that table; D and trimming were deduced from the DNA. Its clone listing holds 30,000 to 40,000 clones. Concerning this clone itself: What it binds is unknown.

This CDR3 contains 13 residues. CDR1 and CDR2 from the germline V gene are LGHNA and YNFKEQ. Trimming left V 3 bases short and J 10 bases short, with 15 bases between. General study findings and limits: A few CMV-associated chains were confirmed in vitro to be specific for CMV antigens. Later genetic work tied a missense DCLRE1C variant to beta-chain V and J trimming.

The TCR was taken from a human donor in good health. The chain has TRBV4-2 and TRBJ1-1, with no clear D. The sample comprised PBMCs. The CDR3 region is CASSQPRAVPAFF. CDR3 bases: TGTGCCAGCAGCCAGCCCCGAGCGGTCCCAGCTTTCTTT.